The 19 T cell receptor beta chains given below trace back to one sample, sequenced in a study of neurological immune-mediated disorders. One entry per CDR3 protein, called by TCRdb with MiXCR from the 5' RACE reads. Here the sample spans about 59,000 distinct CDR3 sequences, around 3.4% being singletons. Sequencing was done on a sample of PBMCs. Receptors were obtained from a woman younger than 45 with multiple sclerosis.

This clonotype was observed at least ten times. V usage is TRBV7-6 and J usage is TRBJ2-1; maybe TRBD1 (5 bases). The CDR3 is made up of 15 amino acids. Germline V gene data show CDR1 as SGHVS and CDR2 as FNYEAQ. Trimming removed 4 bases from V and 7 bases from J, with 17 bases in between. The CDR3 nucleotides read TGTGCCAGCAGCTCCACGGTACTACAGGTGAATGAGCAGTTCTTC. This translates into CASSSTVLQVNEQFF.

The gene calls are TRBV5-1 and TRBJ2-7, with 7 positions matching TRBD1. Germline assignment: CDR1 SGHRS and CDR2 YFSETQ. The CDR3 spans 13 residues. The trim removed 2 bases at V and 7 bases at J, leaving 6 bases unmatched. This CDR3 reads CASSFTGEQEQYF. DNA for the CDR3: TGCGCCAGCAGCTTCACAGGGGAGCAAGAGCAGTACTTC.

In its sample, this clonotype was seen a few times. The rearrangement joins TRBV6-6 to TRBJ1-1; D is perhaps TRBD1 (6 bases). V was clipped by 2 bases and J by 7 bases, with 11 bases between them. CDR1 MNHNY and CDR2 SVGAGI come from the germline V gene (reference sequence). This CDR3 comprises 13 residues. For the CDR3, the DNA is TGTGCCAGCAGTTACGAGAGGGGGTATGAAGCTTTCTTT. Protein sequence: CASSYERGYEAFF.

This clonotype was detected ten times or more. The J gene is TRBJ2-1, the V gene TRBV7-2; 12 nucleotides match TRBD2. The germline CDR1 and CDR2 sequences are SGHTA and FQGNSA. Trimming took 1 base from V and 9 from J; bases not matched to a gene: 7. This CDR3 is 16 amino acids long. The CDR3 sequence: CASSLDWASGRAEQFF. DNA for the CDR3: TGTGCCAGCAGCTTAGACTGGGCTAGCGGGAGGGCTGAGCAGTTCTTC. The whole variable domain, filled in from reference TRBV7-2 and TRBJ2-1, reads GAGVSQSPSNKVTEKGKDVELRCDPISGHTALYWYRQSLGQGLEFLIYFQGNSAPDKSGLPSDRFSAERTGGSVSTLTIQRTQQEDSAVYLCASSLDWASGRAEQFFGPGTRLTVL.

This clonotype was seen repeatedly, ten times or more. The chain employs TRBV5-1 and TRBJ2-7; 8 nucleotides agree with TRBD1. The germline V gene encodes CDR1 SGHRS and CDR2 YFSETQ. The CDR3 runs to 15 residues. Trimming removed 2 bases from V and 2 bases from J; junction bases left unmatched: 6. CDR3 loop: CASSFHGQGPYEQYF. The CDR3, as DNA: TGCGCCAGCAGCTTCCACGGACAGGGCCCCTACGAGCAGTACTTC.

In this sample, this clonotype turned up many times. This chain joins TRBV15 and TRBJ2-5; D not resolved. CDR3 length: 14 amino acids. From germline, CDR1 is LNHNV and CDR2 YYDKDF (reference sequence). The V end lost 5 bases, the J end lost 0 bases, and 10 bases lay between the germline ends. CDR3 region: CATSVETYQETQYF. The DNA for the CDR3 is TGTGCCACCAGCGTCGAAACCTACCAAGAGACCCAGTACTTC. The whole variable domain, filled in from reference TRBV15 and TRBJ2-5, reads DAMVIQNPRYQVTQFGKPVTLSCSQTLNHNVMYWYQQKSSQAPKLLFHYYDKDFNNEADTPDNFQSRRPNTSFCFLDIRSPGLGDTAMYLCATSVETYQETQYFGPGTRLLVL.

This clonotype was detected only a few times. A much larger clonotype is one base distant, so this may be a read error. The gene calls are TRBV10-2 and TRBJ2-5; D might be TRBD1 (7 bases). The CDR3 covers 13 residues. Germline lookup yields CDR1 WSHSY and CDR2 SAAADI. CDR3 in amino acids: CASSAGQQGTQYF. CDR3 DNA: TGCGCCAGCAGCGCGGGACAGCAAGGGACCCAGTACTTC.

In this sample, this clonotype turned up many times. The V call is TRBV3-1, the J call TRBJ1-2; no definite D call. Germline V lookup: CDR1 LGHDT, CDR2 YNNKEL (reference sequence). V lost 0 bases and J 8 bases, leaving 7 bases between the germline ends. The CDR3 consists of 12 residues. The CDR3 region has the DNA TGTGCCAGCAGCCAAGACAAAGGAGGCTACACCTTC. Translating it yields CASSQDKGGYTF.

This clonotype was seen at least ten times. The CDR3 sequence: CASTLGPYNEQFF. The CDR3 DNA sequence: TGTGCCAGCACGCTAGGCCCCTACAATGAGCAGTTCTTC. The chain joins TRBV7-2 to TRBJ2-1, with no clear D. V shed 7 bases and J shed 2 bases, with 9 bases lying between them. This CDR3 comprises 13 residues. Germline assignment: CDR1 SGHTA and CDR2 FQGNSA.

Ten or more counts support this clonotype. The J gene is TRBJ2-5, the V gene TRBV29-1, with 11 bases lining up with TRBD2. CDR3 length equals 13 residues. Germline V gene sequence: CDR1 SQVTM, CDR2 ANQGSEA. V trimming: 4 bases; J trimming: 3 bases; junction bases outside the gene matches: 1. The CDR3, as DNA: TGCAGCGTTGTGGGACTAGCGGAAGAGACCCAGTACTTC. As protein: CSVVGLAEETQYF.

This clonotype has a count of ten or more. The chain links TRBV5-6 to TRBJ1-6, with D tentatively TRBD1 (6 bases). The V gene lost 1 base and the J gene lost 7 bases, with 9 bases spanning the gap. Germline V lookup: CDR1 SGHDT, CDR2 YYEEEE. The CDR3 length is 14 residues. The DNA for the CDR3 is TGTGCCAGCAGCTTGAACAGGGCGAATTCACCCCTCCACTTT. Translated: CASSLNRANSPLHF.

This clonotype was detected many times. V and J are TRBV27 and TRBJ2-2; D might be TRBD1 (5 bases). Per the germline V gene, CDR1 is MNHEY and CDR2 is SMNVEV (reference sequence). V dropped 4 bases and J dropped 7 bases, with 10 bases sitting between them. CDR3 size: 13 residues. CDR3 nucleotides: TGTGCCAGCAGTTACGACAGAAACGGGGAGCTGTTTTTT. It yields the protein CASSYDRNGELFF.

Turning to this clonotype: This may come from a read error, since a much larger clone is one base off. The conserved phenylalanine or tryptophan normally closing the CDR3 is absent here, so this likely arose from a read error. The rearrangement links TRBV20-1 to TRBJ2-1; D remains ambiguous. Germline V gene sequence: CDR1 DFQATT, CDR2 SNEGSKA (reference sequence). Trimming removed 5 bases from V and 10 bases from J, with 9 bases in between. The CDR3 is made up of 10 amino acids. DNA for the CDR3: TGCAGTGCTGAGCTTGAGGAGCAGTTCATC. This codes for CSAELEEQFI.

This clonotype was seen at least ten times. CDR3 protein: CASSLALQGTYEQYF. CDR3 bases: TGTGCCAGCAGCTTAGCCCTTCAGGGGACCTACGAGCAGTACTTC. The V and J genes are TRBV11-2 and TRBJ2-7, with D perhaps TRBD1 (6 bases). Germline V gene lookup returns CDR1 SGHAT and CDR2 FQNNGV. V dropped 1 base and J dropped 2 bases, with 12 bases sitting between them. The CDR3 is made up of 15 amino acids.

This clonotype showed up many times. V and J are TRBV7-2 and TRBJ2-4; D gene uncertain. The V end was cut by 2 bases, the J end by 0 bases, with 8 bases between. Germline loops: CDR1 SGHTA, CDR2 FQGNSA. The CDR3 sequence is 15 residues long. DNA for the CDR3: TGTGCCAGCAGCTTAATCGGCTTAGCCAAAAACATTCAGTACTTC. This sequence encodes CASSLIGLAKNIQYF.

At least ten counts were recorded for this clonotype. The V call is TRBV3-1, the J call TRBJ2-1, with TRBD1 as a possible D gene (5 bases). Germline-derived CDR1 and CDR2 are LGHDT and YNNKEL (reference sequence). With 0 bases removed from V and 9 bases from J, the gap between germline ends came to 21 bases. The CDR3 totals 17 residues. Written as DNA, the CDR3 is TGTGCCAGCAGCCAAGACTGGGGCGCATTCGGGTCGGGTGAGCAGTTCTTC. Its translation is CASSQDWGAFGSGEQFF.

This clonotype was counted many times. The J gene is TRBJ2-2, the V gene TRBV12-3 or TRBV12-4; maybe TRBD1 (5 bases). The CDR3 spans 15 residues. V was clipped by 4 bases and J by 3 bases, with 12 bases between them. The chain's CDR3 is CASSSTETYTGELFF. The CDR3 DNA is TGTGCCAGCAGTTCGACAGAAACCTACACCGGGGAGCTGTTTTTT.

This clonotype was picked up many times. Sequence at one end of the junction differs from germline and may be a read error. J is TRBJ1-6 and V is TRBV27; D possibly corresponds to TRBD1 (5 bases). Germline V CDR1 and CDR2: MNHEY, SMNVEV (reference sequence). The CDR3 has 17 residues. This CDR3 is CASSLSIRGSYNSPLNF. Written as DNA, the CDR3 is TGTGCCAGCAGTTTATCGATAAGGGGCAGCTATAATTCACCCCTCAACTTT.

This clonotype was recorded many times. As DNA, the CDR3 is TGCGCCAGCAGCTTCCACGATAAGTACTCTTCAGGGGCCAACGTCCTGACTTTC. Protein sequence: CASSFHDKYSSGANVLTF. J is TRBJ2-6 and V is TRBV5-1; D unclear. CDR3 length: 18 amino acids. Trimming pared 2 bases from V and 4 bases from J, leaving 19 bases between. Germline V CDR1 and CDR2: SGHRS, YFSETQ.